This T cell receptor (beta chain) was obtained from a study of a mutant IDH1 vaccine in newly diagnosed glioma. TCRdb keeps only in-frame clones here, not all; method: immunoSEQ multiplex PCR. The top ten hold about 5% of the sample, which has some 38,000 clones, roughly 81% seen once. Details on this clone: The antigen is not known.

Indicated time point: week 23, last vaccination. The investigators gave 300 ug of mutant IDH1 20-mer peptide in each vaccine dose, together with topical imiquimod. The CDR3 totals 14 residues. Germline assignment: CDR1 SGDLS and CDR2 YYNGEE. The J segment lost 2 bases and the V segment lost 4 bases, leaving 4 bases of the junction unmatched. This TCR was sampled from a man aged 40-49 years with glioma. The material was PBMCs, obtained from a glioma patient whose treatment included an IDH1 peptide vaccine. The chain links TRBV9 to TRBJ2-5; 8 bases map to TRBD1. The CDR3 is CASSPRDRQETQYF. CDR3 nucleotide sequence: TGTGCCAGCAGCCCCCGGGACAGGCAAGAGACCCAGTACTTC.